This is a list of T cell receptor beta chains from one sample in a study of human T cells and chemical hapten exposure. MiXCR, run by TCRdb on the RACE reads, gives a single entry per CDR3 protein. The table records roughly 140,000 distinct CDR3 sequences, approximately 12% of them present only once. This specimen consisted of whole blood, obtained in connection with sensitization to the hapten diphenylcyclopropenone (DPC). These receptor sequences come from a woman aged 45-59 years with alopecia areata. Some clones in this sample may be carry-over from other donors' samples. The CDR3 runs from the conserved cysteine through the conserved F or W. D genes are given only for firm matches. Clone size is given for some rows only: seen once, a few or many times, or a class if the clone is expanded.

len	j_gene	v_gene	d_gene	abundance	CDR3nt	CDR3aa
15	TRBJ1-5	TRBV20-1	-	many	TGCAGTGCTAGTGTGCGGGGGGAGGGCAATCAGCCCCAGCATTTT	CSASVRGEGNQPQHF
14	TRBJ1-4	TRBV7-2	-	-	TGTGCCAGCAGCTTATCGCAGGGGAGTGAAAAACTGTTTTTT	CASSLSQGSEKLFF
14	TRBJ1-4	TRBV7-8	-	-	TGTGCCAGCTCCCCGGCCAGGGGTAATGAAAAACTGTTTTTT	CASSPARGNEKLFF
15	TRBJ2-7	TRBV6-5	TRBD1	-	TGTGCCAGCAGTCAACGACCGACAGGGGTGCACGAGCAGTACTTC	CASSQRPTGVHEQYF
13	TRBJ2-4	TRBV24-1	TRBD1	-	TGTGCCACCAGTGTCGCAGGGGGAAACATTCAGTACTTC	CATSVAGGNIQYF
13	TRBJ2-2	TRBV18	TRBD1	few	TGTGCCAGCTCACCGACAGGGGACGGGGAGCTGTTTTTT	CASSPTGDGELFF
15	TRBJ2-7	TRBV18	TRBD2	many	TGTGCCAGCTCATGGACTAGCGGGAGTACCTACGAGCAGTACTTC	CASSWTSGSTYEQYF
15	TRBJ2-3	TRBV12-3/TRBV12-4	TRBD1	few	TGTGCCAGCAGTCCCGGGACAGTGAGCACAGATACGCAGTATTTT	CASSPGTVSTDTQYF
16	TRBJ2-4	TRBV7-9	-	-	TGTGCCAGCAGTTCAACAGGAATTGTGGCCAAAAACATTCAGTACTTC	CASSSTGIVAKNIQYF
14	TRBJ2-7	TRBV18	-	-	TGTGCCAGCTCACCCGACCGGGACGCGAACGAGCAGTACTTC	CASSPDRDANEQYF
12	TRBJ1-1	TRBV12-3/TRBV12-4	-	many	TGTGCCAGCAGTTTCCCGTCTAGTCGAGCTTTCTTT	CASSFPSSRAFF